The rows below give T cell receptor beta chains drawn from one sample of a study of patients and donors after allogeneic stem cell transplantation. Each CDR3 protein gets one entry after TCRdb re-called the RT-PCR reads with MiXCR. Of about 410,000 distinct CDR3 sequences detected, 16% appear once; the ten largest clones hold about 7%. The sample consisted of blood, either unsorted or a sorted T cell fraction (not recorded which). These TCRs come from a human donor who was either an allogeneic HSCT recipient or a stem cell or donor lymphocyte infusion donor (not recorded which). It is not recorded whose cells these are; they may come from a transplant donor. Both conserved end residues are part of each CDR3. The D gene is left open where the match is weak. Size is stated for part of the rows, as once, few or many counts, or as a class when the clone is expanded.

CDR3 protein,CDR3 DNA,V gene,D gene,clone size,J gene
CASSPLVVQSNTEAFF,TGTGCCAGCAGTCCTCTGGTGGTACAGTCGAACACTGAAGCTTTCTTT,TRBV12-3/TRBV12-4,NA,few,TRBJ1-1
CASSLTTGQGSPLHF,TGTGCCAGCAGCTTAACAACTGGACAAGGGTCACCCCTCCACTTT,TRBV7-3,NA,few,TRBJ1-6
CASSSAGGPGNEQFF,TGTGCCAGCAGTTCGGCGGGAGGGCCTGGCAATGAGCAGTTCTTC,TRBV27,TRBD2,few,TRBJ2-1
CATSPIGGSKTGELFF,TGTGCCACCAGTCCGATTGGGGGGAGTAAAACCGGGGAGCTGTTTTTT,TRBV24-1,NA,many,TRBJ2-2
CASSSHPPGTSGSIAKNIQYF,TGTGCCAGCAGCTCACATCCTCCCGGGACTAGCGGGAGTATAGCCAAAAACATTCAGTACTTC,TRBV5-4,TRBD2,NA,TRBJ2-4
CASSQYYGYTF,TGTGCCAGCAGCCAGTACTATGGCTACACCTTC,TRBV4-2,NA,NA,TRBJ1-2
CASRLAGGPGTGELFF,TGTGCCAGTAGACTAGCGGGAGGGCCGGGCACCGGGGAGCTGTTTTTT,TRBV7-2,TRBD2,few,TRBJ2-2
CASSPRLALSTDTQYF,TGTGCCAGCAGCCCCCGGTTGGCCCTAAGCACAGATACGCAGTATTTT,TRBV9,NA,NA,TRBJ2-3
CASSVVGTGNNEQFF,TGTGCCAGCAGCGTAGTTGGGACAGGCAACAATGAGCAGTTCTTC,TRBV9,TRBD1,NA,TRBJ2-1
CASSSSSGGALEQYF,TGTGCCAGCAGCTCGTCTAGCGGGGGGGCCCTCGAGCAGTACTTC,TRBV7-2,TRBD2,NA,TRBJ2-7
CASSPGDSAYYNEQFF,TGCGCCAGCAGCCCAGGGGACTCAGCTTACTACAATGAGCAGTTCTTC,TRBV4-3,NA,few,TRBJ2-1
CSAESGTATYEQYF,TGCAGTGCTGAATCCGGGACGGCGACTTACGAGCAGTACTTC,TRBV20-1,NA,few,TRBJ2-7
CSGSSGADGEQYF,TGCAGCGGAAGCTCAGGGGCGGACGGCGAGCAGTACTTC,TRBV29-1,NA,many,TRBJ2-7
CATIEGSLGNTEAFF,TGTGCCACCATTGAGGGCAGCTTAGGAAACACTGAAGCTTTCTTT,TRBV12-3/TRBV12-4,NA,NA,TRBJ1-1
CASAPWRGQETQYF,TGTGCCAGCGCCCCCTGGCGGGGCCAAGAGACCCAGTACTTC,TRBV12-3/TRBV12-4,NA,NA,TRBJ2-5
CASSLLAGPTSGANVLTF,TGTGCCAGCAGCCTTCTAGCGGGCCCTACCTCTGGGGCCAACGTCCTGACTTTC,TRBV13,TRBD2,NA,TRBJ2-6
CSARQQGREKLFF,TGCAGTGCTAGGCAGCAGGGGCGGGAAAAACTGTTTTTT,TRBV20-1,NA,NA,TRBJ1-4
CASTRGGSGANVLTF,TGTGCCAGCACCCGGGGGGGTTCTGGGGCCAACGTCCTGACTTTC,TRBV27,TRBD2,NA,TRBJ2-6
CASSDRTPTDTQYF,TGTGCCAGTAGTGATCGGACACCCACAGATACGCAGTATTTT,TRBV19,NA,NA,TRBJ2-3
CSASGQIAGEETQYF,TGCAGTGCTAGCGGACAAATAGCGGGAGAAGAGACCCAGTACTTC,TRBV20-1,TRBD2,NA,TRBJ2-5
CASTRNLRGNEQFF,TGTGCCAGCACTCGAAATCTCCGGGGCAATGAGCAGTTCTTC,TRBV6-2/TRBV6-3,NA,NA,TRBJ2-1
CSDARGRGTEAFF,TGCAGCGATGCCAGAGGGAGGGGCACTGAAGCTTTCTTT,TRBV29-1,NA,few,TRBJ1-1
CASSQAQGYYEQYF,TGCGCCAGCAGCCAAGCTCAGGGCTACTACGAGCAGTACTTC,TRBV4-3,NA,NA,TRBJ2-7
CASSLTPPWAGGEQYF,TGTGCCAGCAGCTTAACCCCCCCTTGGGCAGGGGGCGAGCAGTACTTC,TRBV7-3,TRBD1,NA,TRBJ2-7
CASRQQQGRLYTGELFF,TGTGCCAGTAGACAACAACAGGGACGGCTTTACACCGGGGAGCTGTTTTTT,TRBV19,NA,NA,TRBJ2-2
CASTPSSGSYNEQFF,TGTGCCAGCACCCCTTCTAGCGGTTCCTACAATGAGCAGTTCTTC,TRBV7-9,TRBD2,NA,TRBJ2-1
CASSATVFYGYTF,TGTGCCAGCAGTGCCACAGTATTCTATGGCTACACCTTC,TRBV12-3/TRBV12-4,NA,many,TRBJ1-2
CASSLAFGAGGKISYEQYF,TGTGCCAGCAGTTTAGCGTTTGGTGCAGGGGGCAAAATCTCCTACGAGCAGTACTTC,TRBV12-3/TRBV12-4,TRBD1,NA,TRBJ2-7
CASSLNRLAGGDNEQFF,TGTGCCAGCAGCTTAAACCGACTAGCGGGGGGCGACAATGAGCAGTTCTTC,TRBV7-3,TRBD2,NA,TRBJ2-1
CASSPRVLGTSGRNNEQFF,TGTGCCAGCAGCCCCAGGGTCCTAGGGACTAGCGGGAGAAACAATGAGCAGTTCTTC,TRBV3-1,TRBD2,NA,TRBJ2-1
CASSRQKTEAFF,TGTGCCAGCAGCCGACAGAAGACTGAAGCTTTCTTT,TRBV6-2/TRBV6-3,NA,NA,TRBJ1-1
CASSQASGRRTGELFF,TGTGCCAGCAGCCAAGCGAGCGGGAGAAGGACCGGGGAGCTGTTTTTT,TRBV3-1,TRBD2,few,TRBJ2-2
CSASTKTDTQYF,TGCAGTGCTAGTACAAAAACAGATACGCAGTATTTT,TRBV20-1,NA,few,TRBJ2-3
CASSRTVTKNIQYF,TGTGCCAGCAGCCGGACTGTTACCAAAAACATTCAGTACTTC,TRBV2,NA,many,TRBJ2-4
CASTNGQGSQYF,TGTGCCAGCACCAACGGGCAGGGATCACAGTATTTT,TRBV12-3/TRBV12-4,NA,many,TRBJ2-3
CASSRGLAGEQYF,TGTGCCAGCAGCCGCGGACTAGCGGGAGAGCAGTACTTC,TRBV7-2,TRBD2,NA,TRBJ2-7
CAISESIILAGTANTGELFF,TGTGCCATCAGTGAGTCGATAATTCTAGCCGGGACAGCGAACACCGGGGAGCTGTTTTTT,TRBV10-3,TRBD1,few,TRBJ2-2
CASSSPGTSGPPYEQYF,TGTGCCAGCAGTTCCCCAGGGACTAGCGGGCCCCCCTACGAGCAGTACTTC,TRBV12-3/TRBV12-4,TRBD2,NA,TRBJ2-7
CASSYRTVSGNTIYF,TGTGCCAGCAGTTACCGGACAGTTTCTGGAAACACCATATATTTT,TRBV12-3/TRBV12-4,NA,many,TRBJ1-3
CASSVETGGHEQYF,TGTGCCAGCAGTGTGGAGACAGGGGGCCACGAGCAGTACTTC,TRBV2,TRBD1,NA,TRBJ2-7
CARAGQGAWGYTF,TGTGCCAGGGCTGGACAGGGGGCCTGGGGCTACACCTTC,TRBV6-4,TRBD1,few,TRBJ1-2
CASSPQGWSGTEAFF,TGTGCCAGCAGTCCCCAGGGGTGGAGCGGCACTGAAGCTTTCTTT,TRBV12-3/TRBV12-4,NA,many,TRBJ1-1
CAITMTSNYGYTF,TGTGCCATCACCATGACATCTAACTATGGCTACACCTTC,TRBV10-3,NA,NA,TRBJ1-2
CSARGAGLTGVNTEAFF,TGCAGTGCTAGAGGGGCAGGTCTAACAGGGGTGAACACTGAAGCTTTCTTT,TRBV20-1,TRBD1,few,TRBJ1-1
CASRPQGRGEKLFF,TGTGCCAGCAGACCGCAGGGTCGAGGTGAAAAACTGTTTTTT,TRBV12-3/TRBV12-4,NA,NA,TRBJ1-4
CASSLSASEGHGYTF,TGTGCCAGCAGCTTAAGTGCCAGCGAGGGACATGGCTACACCTTC,TRBV7-2,NA,few,TRBJ1-2
CASSLVAVGYTF,TGTGCCAGCAGCTTGGTTGCGGTTGGCTACACCTTC,TRBV5-6,NA,NA,TRBJ1-2
CASSQDRLAGATDTQYF,TGCGCCAGCAGCCAAGATCGACTAGCGGGGGCCACAGATACGCAGTATTTT,TRBV4-3,TRBD2,NA,TRBJ2-3
CASSLRDYDEQFF,TGCGCCAGCAGCTTGAGGGATTACGATGAGCAGTTCTTC,TRBV5-1,NA,many,TRBJ2-1
CASRRGGDTEAFF,TGTGCCAGCAGAAGGGGGGGGGACACTGAAGCTTTCTTT,TRBV6-1,NA,NA,TRBJ1-1
CASSFWRGATGELFF,TGTGCCAGCAGTTTTTGGCGGGGGGCGACCGGGGAGCTGTTTTTT,TRBV12-3/TRBV12-4,TRBD2,many,TRBJ2-2
CASSLRAANTEAFF,TGTGCCAGCAGCTTAAGGGCAGCTAACACTGAAGCTTTCTTT,TRBV7-8,NA,NA,TRBJ1-1
CSANSGGAYGTDTQYF,TGCAGTGCTAATAGCGGGGGGGCTTACGGCACAGATACGCAGTATTTT,TRBV20-1,TRBD2,NA,TRBJ2-3
CASSLTGRGTSSYNEQFF,TGTGCCAGCAGCTTAACGGGTAGAGGGACTAGCTCCTACAATGAGCAGTTCTTC,TRBV7-3,TRBD2,few,TRBJ2-1